Detailed here is one T cell receptor (beta chain). What it recognizes is unknown. The protocol was immunoSEQ multiplex PCR, while the TCRdb copy is restricted to in-frame clones and leaves out a portion. In the table there are over 110,000 clones, almost 90% of which are singletons. These data originate in a study of T cell responses to AZD1222 COVID-19 vaccine. Findings and caveats of the study: Spike-specific TCR breadth and depth were elevated following two AZD1222 doses.

This CDR3 spans 16 amino acids. Germline V CDR1 and CDR2: SGHDT, YYEEEE. With 0 bases removed from V and 0 bases from J, the gap between germline ends came to 10 bases. Pooling was applied to second doses at about 4 or about 12 weeks. The chain carries TRBV5-6 and TRBJ2-1; D uncertain. The sample in question was peripheral blood, obtained 28 days after the second AZD1222 dose. The sequence derives from an adult who received the AZD1222 COVID-19 vaccine. CDR3 region: CASSLDPTGSYNEQFF. DNA of the CDR3: TGTGCCAGCAGCTTGGACCCGACCGGCTCCTACAATGAGCAGTTCTTC.